What follows are 20 T cell receptor beta chains derived from one specimen sequenced in a study of STAT5B mutations in CD4+ large granular lymphocyte leukemia. The method was immunoSEQ multiplex PCR; TCRdb's version includes in-frame clones alone and lacks a portion of them. The top ten clones hold 1.1% of a sample with about 34,000 clones, about 74% of them seen once. Sequencing used CD4+ T cells from blood buffy coats. The source of these receptors is a human donor in good health.

The chain joins TRBV14 to TRBJ1-6, with TRBD1 identical over 11 bases. The trim removed 1 base at V and 9 bases at J, leaving 5 bases unmatched. This CDR3 has 16 amino acids. CDR1 is SGHDN, CDR2 FVKESK, per germline. For the CDR3, the DNA is TGTGCCAGCAGCCAAGGGGCCGGGACAGGGGGTTCACCCCTCCACTTT. This sequence encodes CASSQGAGTGGSPLHF.

This clone occurred once. The chain is built from TRBV29-1 and TRBJ2-5; D unclear. Matching the DNA end better, TRBJ2-7 makes the J call doubtful. The CDR3 spans 12 residues. The germline V gene encodes CDR1 SQVTM and CDR2 ANQGSEA. CDR3 DNA: TGCAGCGTTGAAGGCTGGGGCTACGAGCAGTACTTC. Translation: CSVEGWGYEQYF.

This chain connects TRBV13 to TRBJ2-1; unclear D gene. This CDR3 is built from 14 residues. Trimming removed 0 bases at V and 6 bases at J, with 9 bases between. Germline V lookup: CDR1 PRHDT, CDR2 FYEKMQ (reference sequence). The CDR3 nucleotides are TGTGCCAGCAGCTTAGGCGCATTCTCCAATGAGCAGTTCTTC. Its protein product is CASSLGAFSNEQFF.

The genes are TRBV2 and TRBJ2-2, with D perhaps assigned TRBD1 or TRBD2 (5 bases each). The CDR3 is 14 residues long. Germline V gives CDR1 SNHLY, CDR2 FYNNEI. V lost 6 bases to trimming and J lost 5 bases, with 13 bases between them. The CDR3, as DNA: TGTGCCAGCAGCAGGACACCGGGGACCGGGGAGCTGTTTTTT. Translating gives CASSRTPGTGELFF.

The chain joins TRBV10-3 to TRBJ2-1; weak D call: TRBD1 (6 bases). The CDR3 is 14 residues long. The germline gives CDR1 ENHRY, CDR2 SYGVKD. Trimming shortened V by 6 bases and J by 5 bases, and 14 bases separated the two germline ends. The CDR3 loop reads CAISPGTSDNEQFF. CDR3 coding DNA: TGTGCCATCAGCCCCGGGACATCTGACAATGAGCAGTTCTTC.

The V gene is TRBV6-4, the J gene TRBJ2-1; possible D gene TRBD2, 5 bases. CDR3 size: 12 residues. The V and J ends lost 7 bases and 8 bases respectively, with 12 bases between them. Germline V gene data show CDR1 as MRHNA and CDR2 as SNTAGT. CDR3 residues: CASIPQRDEQFF. CDR3 DNA: TGTGCCAGCATCCCCCAGAGGGATGAGCAGTTCTTC.

This clone was seen a few times. The V and J genes are TRBV5-6 and TRBJ2-5, with TRBD1 matching 8 bases. The CDR3 runs 12 residues. Germline CDR1 SGHDT, CDR2 YYEEEE. Trimming removed 6 bases from V and 7 bases from J; junction bases left unmatched: 5. CDR3 amino acids: CASNTGGGTQYF. The DNA of the CDR3 is TGTGCCAGCAACACAGGGGGTGGGACCCAGTACTTC.

This clone was counted once. This chain joins TRBV5-1 and TRBJ2-3, with a tentative D call TRBD2 (6 bases). Germline lookup yields CDR1 SGHRS and CDR2 YFSETQ. This CDR3 comprises 15 residues. Trimming pared 1 base from V and 0 bases from J, leaving 9 bases between. The CDR3 coding sequence is TGCGCCAGCAGCTTGCAGGGAGGAAGCACAGATACGCAGTATTTT. It specifies CASSLQGGSTDTQYF.

The CDR3, as DNA: TGTGCCATCAGAGGTCTCGTTGGTAAGGACACAGATACGCAGTATTTT. This codes for CAIRGLVGKDTDTQYF. The J gene is TRBJ2-3, the V gene TRBV10-3; D gene ambiguous. The CDR3 totals 16 residues. Germline CDR1 is ENHRY and CDR2 is SYGVKD. Trimming took 6 bases from V and 2 from J, leaving 18 bases between them.

V gene TRBV7-2 combines with J gene TRBJ2-1; 14 bases are shared with TRBD2. The CDR3 extends over 17 amino acids. J was trimmed by 3 bases and V by 5 bases; bases with no gene match: 6. Germline V lookup: CDR1 SGHTA, CDR2 FQGNSA. The CDR3 spells CASSPRLAGGFYNEQFF. CDR3 coding DNA: TGTGCCAGCAGCCCTCGACTAGCGGGGGGGTTCTACAATGAGCAGTTCTTC.

The chain has TRBV28 and TRBJ1-3, with 9 bases that match TRBD1. The CDR3 has 15 amino acids. Germline trimming cut 4 bases from V and 6 bases from J; bases unmatched to any gene: 7. The germline gives CDR1 MDHEN, CDR2 SYDVKM. As DNA, the CDR3 is TGTGCCAGCAGTTCATCGGGACAGGGCAAAAACACCATATATTTT. It specifies CASSSSGQGKNTIYF. Looking up the rest from reference TRBV28 and TRBJ1-3 gives the full variable domain: DVKVTQSSRYLVKRTGEKVFLECVQDMDHENMFWYRQDPGLGLRLIYFSYDVKMKEKGDIPEGYSVSREKKERFSLILESASTNQTSMYLCASSSSGQGKNTIYFGEGSWLTVV.

The rearrangement links TRBV6-5 to TRBJ1-1; 7 bases fit TRBD1. Germline CDR1 is MNHEY and CDR2 is SVGAGI. Germline trimming cut 6 bases from V and 1 base from J; bases unmatched to any gene: 5. There are 14 residues in the CDR3. The chain's CDR3 is CASSNRGRNTEAFF. CDR3 sequence (DNA): TGTGCCAGCAGCAACAGGGGCCGGAACACTGAAGCTTTCTTT.

This clone occurred a few times. The gene calls are TRBV5-1 and TRBJ2-5, with D perhaps matching TRBD2 (6 bases). This CDR3 contains 13 residues. The V and J ends lost 4 bases and 5 bases respectively, with 12 bases between them. CDR1 is SGHRS and CDR2 is YFSETQ in the germline V gene. The CDR3 region is CASSGPSVETQYF. In nucleotides, the CDR3 is TGCGCCAGCAGCGGGCCTAGCGTGGAGACCCAGTACTTC.

The chain joins TRBV7-9 to TRBJ1-3, with D maybe TRBD1 (5 bases). V was shortened by 11 bases and J by 0 bases, with 14 bases between the two germline ends. Germline V gene data show CDR1 as SEHNR and CDR2 as FQNEAQ (reference sequence). The CDR3 covers 14 residues. In DNA, the CDR3 is TGTGCCGGAACCGGGACTTTCTCTGGAAACACCATATATTTT. Amino acid sequence: CAGTGTFSGNTIYF. The entire variable domain, with the rest obtained from reference TRBV7-9 and TRBJ1-3, is as follows: DTGVSQNPRHKITKRGQNVTFRCDPISEHNRLYWYRQTLGQGPEFLTYFQNEAQLEKSRLLSDRFSAERPKGSFSTLEIQRTEQGDSAMYLCAGTGTFSGNTIYFGEGSWLTVV.

The chain couples TRBV6-5 to TRBJ1-2, with D maybe TRBD1 (6 bases). The V gene lost 5 bases and the J gene lost 6 bases, with 19 bases spanning the gap. This CDR3 is 15 amino acids long. CDR1 and CDR2 from the germline V gene are MNHEY and SVGAGI. This chain's CDR3 is CASSISGGAQNGYTF. Written as DNA, the CDR3 is TGTGCCAGCAGTATTTCTGGGGGGGCGCAAAATGGCTACACCTTC.

The rearrangement links TRBV9 to TRBJ2-5, with TRBD2 identical over 8 bases. Losses at the gene ends were 3 bases for V and 1 base for J; bases not matched to a gene: 2. The CDR3 extends over 14 amino acids. Per the germline V gene, CDR1 is SGDLS and CDR2 is YYNGEE. CDR3 nucleotides: TGTGCCAGCAGCGCCGGGACTAGCCAAGAGACCCAGTACTTC. It translates to CASSAGTSQETQYF.

This sequence joins TRBV30 and TRBJ1-2; D possibly corresponds to TRBD1 (5 bases). The V end lost 1 base, the J end lost 8 bases, and 8 bases lay between the germline ends. CDR3 length equals 11 residues. Per the germline V gene, CDR1 is GTSNPN and CDR2 is SVGIG (reference sequence). Written as DNA, the CDR3 is TGTGCCTGGAGTGGAAACAGGGGCTACACCTTC. Protein sequence: CAWSGNRGYTF.

The rearrangement links TRBV11-2 to TRBJ2-1; the match to TRBD2 covers 11 bases. V lost 6 bases and J lost 3; bases outside the gene matches: 4. The germline V gene has CDR1 SGHAT and CDR2 FQNNGV. The CDR3 is 15 residues long. This CDR3 reads CASSSGTSGYNEQFF. For the CDR3, the DNA is TGTGCCAGCAGTTCCGGGACTAGCGGCTACAATGAGCAGTTCTTC. The full variable domain, with the rest looked up from reference TRBV11-2 and TRBJ2-1, is EAGVAQSPRYKIIEKRQSVAFWCNPISGHATLYWYQQILGQGPKLLIQFQNNGVVDDSQLPKDRFSAERLKGVDSTLKIQPAKLEDSAVYLCASSSGTSGYNEQFFGPGTRLTVL.

CDR3 nucleotide sequence: TGTGCCAGCAGTTTGCAGCCACCCTGGTGCTACGAGCAGTACGTC. Encoded protein: CASSLQPPWCYEQYV. The V and J genes are TRBV27 and TRBJ2-7, with D unresolved. CDR1 and CDR2 from the germline V gene are MNHEY and SMNVEV (reference sequence). This CDR3 has 15 amino acids. V gave up 3 bases and J gave up 3 bases, with 15 bases separating them.

The rearrangement links TRBV4-3 to TRBJ1-1; D remains unclear. Trimming took 0 bases from V and 1 from J, leaving 9 bases between them. From germline, CDR1 is LGHNA and CDR2 YSLEER. The CDR3 extends over 15 amino acids. The CDR3 DNA is TGCGCCAGCAGCCAAGAACTAGTGTGGAACACTGAAGCTTTCTTT. Translated: CASSQELVWNTEAFF.